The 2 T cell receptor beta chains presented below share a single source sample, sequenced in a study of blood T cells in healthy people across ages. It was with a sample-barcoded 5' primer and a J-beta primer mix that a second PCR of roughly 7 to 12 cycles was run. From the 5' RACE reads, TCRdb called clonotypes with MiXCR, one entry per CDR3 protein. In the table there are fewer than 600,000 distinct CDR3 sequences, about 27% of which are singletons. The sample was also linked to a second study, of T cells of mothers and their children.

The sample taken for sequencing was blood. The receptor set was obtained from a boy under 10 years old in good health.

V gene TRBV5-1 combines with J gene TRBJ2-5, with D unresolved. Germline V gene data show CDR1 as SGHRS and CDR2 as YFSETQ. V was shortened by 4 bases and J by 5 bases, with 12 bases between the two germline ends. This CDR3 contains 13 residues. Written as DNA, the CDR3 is TGCGCCAGCAGCACCGGTCCTATGGAGACCCAGTACTTC. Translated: CASSTGPMETQYF.

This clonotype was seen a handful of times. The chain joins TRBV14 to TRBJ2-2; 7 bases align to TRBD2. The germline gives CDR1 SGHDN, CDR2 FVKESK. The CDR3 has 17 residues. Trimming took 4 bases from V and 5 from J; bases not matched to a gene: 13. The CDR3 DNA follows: TGTGCCAGCAGCCGATTCCTCATTAGCGGGCCTACCGGGGAGCTGTTTTTT. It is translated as CASSRFLISGPTGELFF.